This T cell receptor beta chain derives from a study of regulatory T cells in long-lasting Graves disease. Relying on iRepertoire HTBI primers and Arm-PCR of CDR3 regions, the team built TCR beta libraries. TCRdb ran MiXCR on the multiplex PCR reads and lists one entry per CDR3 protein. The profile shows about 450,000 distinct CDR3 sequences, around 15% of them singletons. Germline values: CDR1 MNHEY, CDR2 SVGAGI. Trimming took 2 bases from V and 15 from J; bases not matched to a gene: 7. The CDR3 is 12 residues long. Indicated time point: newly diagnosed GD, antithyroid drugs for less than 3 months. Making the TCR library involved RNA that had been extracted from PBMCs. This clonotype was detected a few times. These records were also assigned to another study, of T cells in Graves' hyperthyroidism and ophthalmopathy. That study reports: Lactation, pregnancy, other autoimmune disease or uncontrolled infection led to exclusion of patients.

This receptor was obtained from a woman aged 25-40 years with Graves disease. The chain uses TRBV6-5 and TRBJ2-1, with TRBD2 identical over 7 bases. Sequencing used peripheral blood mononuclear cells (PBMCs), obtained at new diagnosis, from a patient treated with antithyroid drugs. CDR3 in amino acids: CASSYGGLVGFF. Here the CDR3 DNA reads TGTGCCAGCAGTTACGGAGGACTAGTCGGGTTCTTC.